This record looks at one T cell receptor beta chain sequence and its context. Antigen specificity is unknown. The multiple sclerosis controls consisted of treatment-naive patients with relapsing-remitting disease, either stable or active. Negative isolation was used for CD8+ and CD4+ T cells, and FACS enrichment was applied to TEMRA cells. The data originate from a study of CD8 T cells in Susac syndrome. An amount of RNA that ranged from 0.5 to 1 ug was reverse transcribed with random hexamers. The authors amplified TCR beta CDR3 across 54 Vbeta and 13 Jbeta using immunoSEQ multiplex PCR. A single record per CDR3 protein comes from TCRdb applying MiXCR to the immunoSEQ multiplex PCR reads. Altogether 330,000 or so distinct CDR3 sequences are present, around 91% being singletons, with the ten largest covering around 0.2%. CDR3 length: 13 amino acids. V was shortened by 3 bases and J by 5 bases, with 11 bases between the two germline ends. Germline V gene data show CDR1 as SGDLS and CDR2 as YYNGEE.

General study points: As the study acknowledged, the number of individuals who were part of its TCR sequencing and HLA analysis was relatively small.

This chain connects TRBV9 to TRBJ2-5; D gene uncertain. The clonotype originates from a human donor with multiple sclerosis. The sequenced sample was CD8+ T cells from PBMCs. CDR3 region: CASSGRGQETQYF. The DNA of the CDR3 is TGTGCCAGCAGCGGGCGAGGTCAGGAGACCCAGTACTTC.